This TCR beta chain derives from a study of regulatory and conventional T cells in RAG deficiency. Using immunoSEQ multiplex PCR, the repertoire was profiled, and TCRdb retains in-frame clones only, with some absent. Of under 35,000 clones in the sample, more than 75% are singletons; the top ten hold just under 3.5%. Blood CD4+ CD25-low CD127-high conventional T cells supplied the genomic DNA template. CDR1 is SGDLS and CDR2 is YYNGEE in the germline V gene. V gave up 2 bases and J gave up 8 bases; unmatched junction bases: 6. This CDR3 comprises 15 residues. These data were likewise used in another study, on regulatory T cells. As that study records: Amplification used 52 TRBV primers and 13 TRBJ primers.

Sequencing input: CD4+ effector T cells sorted from blood. The receptor was isolated from a human donor in good health. The chain joins TRBV9 to TRBJ1-4, with TRBD1 identical over 10 bases. The CDR3 nucleotides are TGTGCCAGCAGCGTGGGACAGGGGAAGAAGGAAAAACTGTTTTTT. This encodes CASSVGQGKKEKLFF.